The sequence of this TCR beta chain was determined in a study of shared clonotypes between healthy human individuals. Notes on the study in general: Only blood underwent sampling, and tissue repertoires likely differ. A handful of donors had roughly 5.2% of their naive CD4 clonotypes in common. Sequencing of the sorted subsets was shown by rarefaction to be incomplete despite large depth.

This clone appeared once. The antigen is not known. There are 14 residues in the CDR3. The V and J ends lost 5 bases and 0 bases respectively, with 10 bases between them. Germline CDR1 and CDR2: MNHEY and SMNVEV (reference sequence). TCRdb keeps only in-frame clones here, not all; method: immunoSEQ multiplex PCR. The sample gives some 2,000,000 clones, approximately 94% of which show up once; more than 0.95% is in the top ten. Terminally differentiated effector memory CD45RA+ cells were excluded from the naive CD8 cells, which were CD45RO-negative and positively selected for CCR7. All donors were healthy HIV-negative adults lacking recent acute infections or vaccinations.

Sequencing used naive CD8+ T cells sorted from blood. The chain links TRBV27 to TRBJ1-2; D might be TRBD1 (6 bases). The sequence was obtained from a man in his late teens or twenties in good health. CDR3 in amino acids: CASSPGVSNYGYTF. The CDR3 DNA follows: TGTGCCAGCAGTCCAGGGGTCTCTAACTATGGCTACACCTTC.